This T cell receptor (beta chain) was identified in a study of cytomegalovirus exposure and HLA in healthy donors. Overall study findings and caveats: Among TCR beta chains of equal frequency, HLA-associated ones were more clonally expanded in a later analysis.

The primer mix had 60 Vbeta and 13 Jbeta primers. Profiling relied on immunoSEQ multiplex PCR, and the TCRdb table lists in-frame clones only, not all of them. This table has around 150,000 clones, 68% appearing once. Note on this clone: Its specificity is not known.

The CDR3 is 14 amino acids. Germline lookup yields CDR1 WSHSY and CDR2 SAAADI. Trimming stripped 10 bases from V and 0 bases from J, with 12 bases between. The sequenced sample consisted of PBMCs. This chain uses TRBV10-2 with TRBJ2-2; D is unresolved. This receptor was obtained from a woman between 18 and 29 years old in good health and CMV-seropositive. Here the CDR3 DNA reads TGCGCCACTCGAATCGGTCCGAACACCGGGGAGCTGTTTTTT. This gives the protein CATRIGPNTGELFF.